A selection of T cell receptor beta chains follows, all from one sample in a study of cytomegalovirus exposure and HLA in healthy donors. Here immunoSEQ multiplex PCR was the method, and the copy in TCRdb shows in-frame clones only, minus some. The sample lists 50,000 or so clones, approximately 73% occurring once. Sequenced material: PBMCs. The source of these receptors is a young man in good health and CMV-seronegative. CDR3s include the opening cysteine and the closing phenylalanine or tryptophan. D genes are given only for firm matches. Not every row has a clone size; where given, it reads once, few, many or a size class.

size | J | V | D | CDR3 | DNA
NA | TRBJ1-2 | TRBV4-2 | TRBD1 | CASSQAGQTDYTF | TGTGCCAGCAGCCAAGCGGGACAGACGGATTACACCTTC
NA | TRBJ1-4 | TRBV10-3 | TRBD1 | CAIGQGNEKLFF | TGTGCCATCGGACAGGGTAATGAAAAACTGTTTTTT
few | TRBJ2-7 | TRBV6-5 | NA | CASSYSTGTYEQYF | TGTGCCAGCAGTTACTCTACAGGGACCTACGAGCAGTACTTC
NA | TRBJ1-2 | TRBV6-1 | TRBD1 | CASSEEAGGNGYTF | TGTGCCAGCAGTGAAGAGGCAGGGGGGAATGGCTACACCTTC
NA | TRBJ1-5 | TRBV30 | NA | CAWSVQARNQPQHF | TGTGCCTGGAGTGTACAAGCTAGGAATCAGCCCCAGCATTTT
NA | TRBJ1-2 | TRBV4-1 | NA | CASSPAPDSRVYGYTF | TGCGCCAGCAGCCCAGCCCCGGACAGTCGGGTCTATGGCTACACCTTC
NA | TRBJ2-1 | TRBV10-3 | TRBD2 | CAISERSSGYNEQFF | TGTGCCATCAGTGAGAGGTCTAGCGGTTACAATGAGCAGTTCTTC
NA | TRBJ1-5 | TRBV30 | TRBD1 | CAWSVQGTVNQPQHF | TGTGCCTGGAGTGTACAGGGGACAGTCAATCAGCCCCAGCATTTT
NA | TRBJ1-3 | TRBV27 | NA | CASSFLGENTIYF | TGTGCCAGCAGCTTCCTAGGTGAAAACACCATATATTTT
NA | TRBJ2-2 | TRBV28 | TRBD2 | CASLLAGGPNTGELFF | TGTGCCAGCCTACTAGCGGGAGGGCCGAACACCGGGGAGCTGTTTTTT
NA | TRBJ2-1 | TRBV28 | NA | CASRFRRADNEQFF | TGTGCCAGCAGGTTCCGGAGGGCCGACAATGAGCAGTTCTTC
NA | TRBJ1-2 | TRBV2 | TRBD1 | CASLQGADGYTF | TGTGCCAGCCTACAGGGGGCGGATGGCTACACCTTC
NA | TRBJ1-5 | TRBV10-2 | NA | CASRTGVNQPQHF | TGCGCCAGCAGAACAGGAGTCAATCAGCCCCAGCATTTT
NA | TRBJ2-7 | TRBV10-3 | NA | CAISESQTETYEQYF | TGTGCCATCAGTGAGTCACAGACAGAAACCTACGAGCAGTACTTC
few | TRBJ2-5 | TRBV27 | TRBD1 | CASSHRRTGQETQYF | TGTGCCAGCAGCCATCGGAGGACAGGACAAGAGACCCAGTACTTC
few | TRBJ2-7 | TRBV4-3 | NA | CASSQATGTYEQYF | TGCGCCAGCAGCCAAGCAACAGGGACGTACGAGCAGTACTTC
NA | TRBJ2-2 | TRBV30 | NA | CALDRTAAGELFF | TGTGCCCTCGATAGGACTGCGGCCGGGGAGCTGTTTTTT
NA | TRBJ1-4 | TRBV7-9 | NA | CASSPRTVNEKLFF | TGTGCCAGCAGCCCCAGGACAGTTAATGAAAAACTGTTTTTT
NA | TRBJ1-1 | TRBV11-2 | NA | CASSLGPGLNTEAFF | TGTGCCAGCAGCTTAGGGCCAGGTTTGAACACTGAAGCTTTCTTT
NA | TRBJ1-5 | TRBV7-8 | TRBD1 | CASSLEGALNQPQHF | TGTGCCAGCAGCTTAGAGGGGGCCCTCAATCAGCCCCAGCATTTT
NA | TRBJ1-2 | TRBV19 | NA | CASSIGGLGGYTF | TGTGCCAGTAGTATCGGGGGGCTCGGGGGCTACACCTTC
NA | TRBJ2-5 | TRBV2 | NA | CASNGASPSERGETQYF | TGTGCCAGCAACGGCGCCAGCCCGAGCGAGAGAGGGGAGACCCAGTACTTC
NA | TRBJ2-7 | TRBV6-5 | NA | CASSSPGVQTYEQYF | TGTGCCAGCAGTTCCCCGGGGGTCCAAACCTACGAGCAGTACTTC
NA | TRBJ2-1 | TRBV28 | TRBD1 | CASSSSAGTGKNEQFF | TGTGCCAGCAGCTCGTCCGCCGGGACAGGCAAAAATGAGCAGTTCTTC
once | TRBJ1-1 | TRBV27 | NA | CASNSPGYTEAFF | TGTGCCAGCAATAGCCCTGGGTACACTGAAGCTTTCTTT
NA | TRBJ1-5 | TRBV15 | TRBD1 | CATSTRTGASNQPQHF | TGTGCCACCAGCACCCGGACAGGGGCTAGCAATCAGCCCCAGCATTTT
few | TRBJ2-3 | TRBV10-3 | NA | CAISEPVSGDTQYF | TGTGCCATCAGTGAGCCTGTTAGCGGCGATACGCAGTATTTT
NA | TRBJ1-2 | TRBV19 | TRBD1 | CASRDRGEDYGYTF | TGTGCCAGTAGAGACAGGGGGGAAGACTATGGCTACACCTTC
few | TRBJ2-1 | TRBV6-5 | TRBD2 | CASSYGTSANEQFF | TGTGCCAGCAGTTACGGGACTAGCGCTAATGAGCAGTTCTTC
NA | TRBJ2-7 | TRBV28 | NA | CASSSTRTYLTYEQYF | TGTGCCAGCAGTTCTACTCGGACTTACCTTACCTACGAGCAGTACTTC
NA | TRBJ2-7 | TRBV7-9 | TRBD1 | CASSEPGTGTYEQYF | TGTGCCAGCAGCGAACCCGGGACAGGCACCTACGAGCAGTACTTC
NA | TRBJ1-5 | TRBV9 | TRBD1 | CASSVTGDSNQPQHF | TGTGCCAGCAGCGTTACAGGGGATAGCAATCAGCCCCAGCATTTT